This TCR beta chain was captured in a study of blood T cell repertoires in COVID-19. Looking at the study overall: Italy, Spain and the United States were the sources of the convalescent and acute COVID-19 samples. In each case, the material was cDNA or gDNA derived from T cells, B-cell-depleted T cells, or PBMCs.

As handled by the study authors: How many nucleated cells were present was estimated from reference gene primer amplification. Only in-frame clones appear in the TCRdb table, and some are missing; sequencing was by immunoSEQ multiplex PCR. D and trimming come from the DNA, and the V and J calls and clone size come from that table. The sample lists around 320,000 clones, about 85% occurring once. The CDR3 consists of 16 residues. Germline V CDR1 and CDR2: MNHNY, SVGAGI (reference sequence). V lost 2 bases and J lost 4, with 14 bases in between. This clone was seen more than once but under ten times. The sequencing input was peripheral blood. The clonotype was recovered from a man between 18 and 29 years old with active or convalescent COVID-19. The chain carries TRBV6-6 and TRBJ1-4; maybe TRBD1 (6 bases). The CDR3 DNA follows: TGTGCCAGCAGTTACGGGGGGGCGACGGTTAATGAAAAACTGTTTTTT. Translation: CASSYGGATVNEKLFF.